This TCR beta chain was observed in a study of T cell responses to AZD1222 COVID-19 vaccine. Overall study results and limits: Most donors were white British, females outnumbered males, and clonal diversity was possibly underestimated. Seropositive at baseline were only a handful of AZD1222 recipients. Nearly half of spike-specific TCRs reportedly target unmutated variant regions.

Generated by immunoSEQ multiplex PCR, the TCRdb table keeps only in-frame clones and is missing some. The table shows 120,000 or so clones, with 86% occurring only once. This clone occurred a few times. Its target is not known. Other DNA sequences in this specimen translate into the identical CDR3. V was cut by 6 bases and J by 3 bases, with 6 bases left in between. Germline CDR1 is SNHLY and CDR2 is FYNNEI. The CDR3 is 11 residues long. This TCR was recovered from an adult who received the AZD1222 COVID-19 vaccine. V is TRBV2 and J is TRBJ2-7, with D possibly matching TRBD1 (5 bases). The source material was peripheral blood, sampled 28 days after the second AZD1222 dose. The CDR3 sequence: CASSDSYEQYF. The CDR3 nucleotides are TGTGCCAGCAGCGACAGCTACGAGCAGTACTTC.